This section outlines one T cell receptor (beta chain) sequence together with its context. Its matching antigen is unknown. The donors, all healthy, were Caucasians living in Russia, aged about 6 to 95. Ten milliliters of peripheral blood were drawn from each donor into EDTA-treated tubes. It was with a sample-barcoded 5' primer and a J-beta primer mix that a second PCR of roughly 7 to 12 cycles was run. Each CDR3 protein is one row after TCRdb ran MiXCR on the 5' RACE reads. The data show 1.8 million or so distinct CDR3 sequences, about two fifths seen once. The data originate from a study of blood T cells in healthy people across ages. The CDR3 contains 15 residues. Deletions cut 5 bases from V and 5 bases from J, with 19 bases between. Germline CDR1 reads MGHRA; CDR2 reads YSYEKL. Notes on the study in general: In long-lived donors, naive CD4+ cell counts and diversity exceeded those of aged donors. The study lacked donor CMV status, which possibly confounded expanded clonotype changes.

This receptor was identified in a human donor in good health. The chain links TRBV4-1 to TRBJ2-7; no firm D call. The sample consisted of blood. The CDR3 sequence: CASSSALGMRNEQYF. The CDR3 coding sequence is TGCGCCAGCAGCAGTGCCCTGGGAATGCGGAACGAGCAGTACTTC.